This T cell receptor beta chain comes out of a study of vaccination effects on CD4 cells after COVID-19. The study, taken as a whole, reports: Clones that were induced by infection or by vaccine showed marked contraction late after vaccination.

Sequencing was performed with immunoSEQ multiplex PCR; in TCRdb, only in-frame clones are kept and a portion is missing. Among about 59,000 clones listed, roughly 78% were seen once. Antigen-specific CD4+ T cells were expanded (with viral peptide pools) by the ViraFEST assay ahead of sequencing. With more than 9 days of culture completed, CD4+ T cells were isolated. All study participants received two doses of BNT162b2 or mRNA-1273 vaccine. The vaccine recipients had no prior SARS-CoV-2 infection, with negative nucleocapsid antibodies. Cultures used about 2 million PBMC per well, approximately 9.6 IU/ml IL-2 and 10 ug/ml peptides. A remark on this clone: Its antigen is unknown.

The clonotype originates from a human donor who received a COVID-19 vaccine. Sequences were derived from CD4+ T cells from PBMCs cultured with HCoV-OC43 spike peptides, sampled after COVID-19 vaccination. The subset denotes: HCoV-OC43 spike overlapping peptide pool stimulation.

The chain's CDR3 is CATSDSQRSNEQFF. The CDR3 nucleotides are TGTGCCACCAGTGATTCCCAACGAAGCAATGAGCAGTTCTTC. The V call is TRBV24-1, the J call TRBJ2-1, with no clear D. Trimming removed 2 bases at V and 6 bases at J, with 10 bases between. The CDR3 runs 14 residues. Per germline, CDR1 KGHDR and CDR2 SFDVKD.